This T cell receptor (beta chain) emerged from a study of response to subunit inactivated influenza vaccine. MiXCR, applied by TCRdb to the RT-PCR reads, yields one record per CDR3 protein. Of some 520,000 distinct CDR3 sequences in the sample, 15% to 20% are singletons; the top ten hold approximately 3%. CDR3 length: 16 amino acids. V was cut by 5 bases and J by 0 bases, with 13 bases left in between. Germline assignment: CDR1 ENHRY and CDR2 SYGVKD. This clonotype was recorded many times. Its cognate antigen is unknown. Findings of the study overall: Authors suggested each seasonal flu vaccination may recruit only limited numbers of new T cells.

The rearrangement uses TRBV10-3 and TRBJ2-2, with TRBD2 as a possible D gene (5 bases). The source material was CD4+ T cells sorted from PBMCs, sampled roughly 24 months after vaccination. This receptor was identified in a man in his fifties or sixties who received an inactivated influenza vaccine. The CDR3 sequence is CAISSSSGANTGELFF. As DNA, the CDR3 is TGTGCCATCAGTTCCTCAAGCGGCGCGAACACCGGGGAGCTGTTTTTT.